Each of the 2 T cell receptor beta chains below was sequenced from the same sample in a study of control samples from healthy donors and cancer patients. Profiling relied on immunoSEQ multiplex PCR, and the TCRdb table lists in-frame clones only, not all of them. The sample shows 70,000 or so clones, approximately 84% of them seen only once. The specimen was PBMCs. The receptors derive from a woman aged 50 to 60 with lung cancer.

The chain employs TRBV30 and TRBJ1-4; D gene ambiguous. The CDR3 extends over 14 amino acids. The germline gives CDR1 GTSNPN, CDR2 SVGIG (reference sequence). V was pared by 2 bases and J by 7 bases, with 14 bases between. The CDR3 loop is CAWSFGSGGEKLFF. The CDR3 coding sequence is TGTGCCTGGAGTTTTGGCTCCGGAGGTGAAAAACTGTTTTTT.

This clone was observed a handful of times. The V gene is TRBV19, the J gene TRBJ1-5, with 7 bases matching TRBD1. CDR1 and CDR2 from the germline V gene are LNHDA and SQIVND (reference sequence). V trimming: 4 bases; J trimming: 4 bases; junction bases outside the gene matches: 4. The CDR3 is 14 residues long. CDR3 coding DNA: TGTGCCAGTAGTACGGGGACAGTTAATCAGCCCCAGCATTTT. Translated, it gives CASSTGTVNQPQHF.